The next 5 T cell receptor beta chains were all read from a single sample in a study of blood T cell repertoires in COVID-19. The data were produced by immunoSEQ multiplex PCR, yet TCRdb's version contains in-frame clones alone and is incomplete. Of 310,000 or so clones in the sample, roughly 87% were seen once. The sample taken for sequencing was peripheral blood. The receptors shown here come from a man aged 30-40 years with COVID-19, enrolled during active disease.

This sequence joins TRBV11-1 and TRBJ2-1; 9 bases are a match to TRBD2. The V gene end was trimmed by 2 bases and the J gene end by 7 bases; junction bases not matched to a gene: 3. This CDR3 region has 14 residues. The germline V gene has CDR1 SGHAT and CDR2 FQDESV (reference sequence). The CDR3 here is CASSLILAGNEQFF. The CDR3, as DNA: TGTGCCAGCAGCTTAATACTAGCGGGTAATGAGCAGTTCTTC.

CDR3 loop: CASSVGGGNYGYTF. For the CDR3, the DNA is TGTGCCAGCAGCGTGGGCGGGGGCAACTATGGCTACACCTTC. V and J are TRBV5-4 and TRBJ1-2; D perhaps matches TRBD1 (6 bases). Germline CDR1 SGHNT, CDR2 YYREEE (reference sequence). This CDR3 is 14 amino acids long. V lost 4 bases and J 2 bases, leaving 12 bases between the germline ends.

This chain links TRBV28 with TRBJ2-7; 14 nucleotides line up with TRBD2. This CDR3 comprises 17 residues. With V trimmed by 7 bases and J by 6 bases, 14 bases remained unmatched. Germline lookup yields CDR1 MDHEN and CDR2 SYDVKM. The CDR3: CASNYPGLAGAGGEQYF. CDR3 DNA sequence: TGTGCCAGCAACTATCCGGGACTAGCGGGAGCTGGAGGCGAGCAGTACTTC.

The chain uses TRBV12-5 and TRBJ2-5; the match to TRBD1 covers 11 bases. J was trimmed by 5 bases and V by 1 base; bases with no gene match: 3. The CDR3 length is 15 residues. CDR1 is LGHNT, CDR2 FRNRAP, per germline. CDR3 residues: CASGLGTGGRETQYF. The CDR3 coding sequence is TGTGCTAGTGGTTTGGGGACAGGGGGCCGGGAGACCCAGTACTTC.

The genes are TRBV5-5 and TRBJ2-7; 8 nucleotides agree with TRBD2. V lost 0 bases to trimming and J lost 3 bases; unmatched junction nucleotides: 8. The V gene's germline CDR1 is SGHKS and CDR2 YYEKEE (reference sequence). CDR3 length equals 16 residues. The CDR3 protein is CASSLAAGAILYEQYF. Here the CDR3 DNA reads TGTGCCAGCAGCTTGGCAGCGGGGGCAATCCTCTACGAGCAGTACTTC. Full variable domain (missing parts from reference TRBV5-5 and TRBJ2-7): DAGVTQSPTHLIKTRGQQVTLRCSPISGHKSVSWYQQVLGQGPQFIFQYYEKEERGRGNFPDRFSARQFPNYSSELNVNALLLGDSALYLCASSLAAGAILYEQYFGPGTRLTVT.